Sequencing of this T cell receptor (beta chain) was carried out in a study of PD-1 blockade in classical Hodgkin lymphoma. Profiled with immunoSEQ multiplex PCR; TCRdb holds only in-frame clones, not every one. The table lists about 85,000 clones, 92% of them singletons. Each patient's relapse followed autologous stem cell transplantation, and brentuximab vedotin exposure varied. Per germline, CDR1 MDHEN and CDR2 SYDVKM. V lost 10 bases, J lost 5 bases, and 21 bases lay in between. This CDR3 has 14 amino acids. The TCR comes from a human donor with classical Hodgkin lymphoma. Material: peripheral blood mononuclear cells (PBMCs), obtained before the second cycle of nivolumab. This chain connects TRBV28 to TRBJ2-7, with D possibly being TRBD1 (5 bases). CDR3 sequence reads: CAITKLSRADEQYF. CDR3 bases: TGTGCCATCACAAAGTTAAGCAGGGCCGACGAGCAGTACTTC.